This TCR beta chain was recovered during a study of shared clonotypes between healthy human individuals (dated by TCRdb to 2020 to 2022). At the level of the whole study: The cohort comprised a couple of women and a few men aged 18 to 49 years. For each donor, CD4 naive and CD4 memory were each given three plates, CD8 naive was given two plates, and CD8 memory was given one plate. To estimate repertoire size and how much clonotypes are shared between individuals, the study performed deep sequencing of blood TCR repertoires from a few healthy adults. Different laboratories and diverse techniques were used to prepare libraries and sequence TCR repertoires, to increase sequencing depth and limit assay-specific biases. Per donor, leukapheresis produced somewhere between about 0.8 and 9 billion PBMCs.

The germline ends are 15 bases apart after V is trimmed by 4 bases and J by 3 bases. The germline V gene encodes CDR1 MDHEN and CDR2 SYDVKM. From the cysteine through the phenylalanine, the CDR3 covers 15 amino acids. Here the CDR3 DNA is all that survives: 45 bases in frame from base 1. CD8 naive samples were obtained by positive selection for CCR7 among CD45RO-negative cells, yielding a CD45RA+CCR7+ population from which TemRA cells were excluded. The donors were healthy, HIV-negative adults who had no recently reported acute infections or vaccinations. All donors were Caucasian adults living in Nashville, Tennessee, USA. Blood was obtained by leukapheresis, after which PBMCs were separated by Ficoll-Histopaque density gradient centrifugation and cryopreserved in liquid nitrogen vapor phase. Analytical flow cytometry was used to check the purity and quantity of every magnetically sorted T cell population. Genomic DNA was isolated from every sorted fraction and measured by UV absorbance on a Nanodrop 2000c.

Study-wide conclusions, independent of this receptor: Sharing across four donors was observed for roughly 5.4% of naive CD4, under 4% of naive CD8, 2% to 2.5% of memory CD4, and about 0.4% of memory CD8 clonotypes. Incomplete sequencing was indicated by rarefaction of sorted-subset datasets, despite the large sequencing depth. Higher generation probabilities were observed for clonotypes shared by all four sorted-subset donors than for non-shared clonotypes. Pairwise subsampling indicated that sequencing depth was expected to affect the degree of clonotype sharing among donors. Sampling was restricted to blood, and TCR repertoires in tissues likely differ from the TCR repertoires found in blood. Estimated clonotype richness was generally larger for naive than for memory subsets. Because the study included only a small number of donors, the genetic and exposure-history diversity represented was limited.

As concerns this clone: Its antigen is still unknown. Base qualities are not provided; no much larger clone lies one nucleotide away.

Using the deep immunoSEQ assay, multiplex PCR amplified TCR CDR3 regions from genomic DNA. Genomic DNA extracted from each cell subset was distributed evenly over all wells of several immunoSEQ 96-well plates, and each plate served as one replicate. For sorted subsets, approximately 190 ng genomic DNA, equal to tens of thousands of T cell genomes, was loaded into each replicate PCR. The purified libraries were quantified using a Qubit 3.0 fluorometer, sized with a Bioanalyzer 2100, and then quantified again using the KAPA Library Quantification kit. Each immunoSEQ 96-well plate was sequenced on its own single-read 150-cycle Illumina NextSeq 550 flow cell. Per the authors' processing: The immunoSEQ output contained only junctional sequences without quality scores, so filtering could not match that applied to full-length reads. Sequences were annotated with PyIR, a Python wrapper for IgBLAST v1.9, and V/J genes and CDR3 were assigned using IMGT germline references. Any read was removed if the V/J assignment was weak (E-value above 1e-6), the CDR3 was missing, or the read contained stop codons, out-of-frame junctions, or ambiguous translated residues. A V3J clonotype was defined by an identical inferred V gene, J gene, and CDR3 amino acid sequence. Percentage overlap between repertoires was calculated by dividing the number of shared unique clonotypes by the size of the smaller repertoire. Three approaches were used to assess repertoire richness: RTK rarefaction, the Chao1 estimator, and Recon v2.1 estimates of unobserved clonotypes. Generation probabilities were computed with OLGA for all TCRbeta clonotypes obtained by the gDNA method from a few donors. TCRdb obtained this table from immuneACCESS and retained in-frame rearrangements with V and J assigned. These tables miss some clones; where compared with another copy, unresolved V genes account for less than half of the shortfall, and the remainder is unexplained. That table supplies the V and J calls and clone size; D and trimming were determined from the DNA. The sample table records some 2 million clones; about 94% of these occur just once. About 1.1% of the sample goes to the ten largest clones.

Recombination connected TRBV28 to TRBJ1-1; the D region possibly corresponds to TRBD1 (5 bases align). The specimen was naive CD8+ T cells sorted from blood. Read against the paper, the sample's cell subset or site label means: CD45RA+CCR7+. The sequence came from a man younger than 35 in good health. The bases read TGTGCCAGCAGTTCGTCGACAGAGGTCGACACTGAAGCTTTCTTT. Its protein reads: CASSSSTEVDTEAFF.